Reported below is one TCR beta chain. Its antigen is as yet unknown. This CDR3 comprises 14 residues. Germline V gene lookup returns CDR1 SNHLY and CDR2 FYNNEI. V lost 10 bases to trimming and J lost 2 bases; unmatched junction nucleotides: 8. This sample was taken from a study of cytomegalovirus exposure and HLA in healthy donors. Study-level results: TCR beta chains associated with HLA were, in a later analysis, more clonally expanded than equally common others. The productive fraction for most TCR beta V segments was about 90% or about 30% in an earlier analysis.

PCR amplification relied on 60 Vbeta primers (plus 13 Jbeta primers). Method: immunoSEQ multiplex PCR; TCRdb's copy keeps in-frame clones and lacks some. The sample gives about 160,000 clones, under 80% of which show up once; about 2% is in the top ten. This TCR was sampled from a female donor in good health and CMV-seronegative. Sequencing was done on a sample of PBMCs. The rearrangement uses TRBV2 and TRBJ2-3, with 8 bases identical to TRBD1. Written as DNA, the CDR3 is TGTGCCAACAGACAGGGGTTTAACACAGATACGCAGTATTTT. This gives the protein CANRQGFNTDTQYF.